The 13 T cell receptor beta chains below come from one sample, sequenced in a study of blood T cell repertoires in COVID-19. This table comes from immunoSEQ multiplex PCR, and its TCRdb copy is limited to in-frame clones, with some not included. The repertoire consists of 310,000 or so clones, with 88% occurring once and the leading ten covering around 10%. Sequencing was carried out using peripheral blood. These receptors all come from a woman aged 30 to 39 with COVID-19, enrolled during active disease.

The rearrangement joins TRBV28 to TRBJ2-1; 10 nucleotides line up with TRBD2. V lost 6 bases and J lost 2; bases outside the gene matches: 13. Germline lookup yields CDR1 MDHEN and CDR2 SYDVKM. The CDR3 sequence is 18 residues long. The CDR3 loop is CASSIFGTSAYPYNEQFF. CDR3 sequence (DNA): TGTGCCAGCAGCATCTTTGGGACTAGCGCGTACCCCTACAATGAGCAGTTCTTC.

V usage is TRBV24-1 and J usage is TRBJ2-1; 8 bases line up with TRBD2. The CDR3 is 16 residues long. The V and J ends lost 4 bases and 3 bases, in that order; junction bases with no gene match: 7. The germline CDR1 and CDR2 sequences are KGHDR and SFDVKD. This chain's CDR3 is CATSDPIAGGYNEQFF. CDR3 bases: TGTGCCACCAGTGACCCTATTGCGGGGGGCTACAATGAGCAGTTCTTC.

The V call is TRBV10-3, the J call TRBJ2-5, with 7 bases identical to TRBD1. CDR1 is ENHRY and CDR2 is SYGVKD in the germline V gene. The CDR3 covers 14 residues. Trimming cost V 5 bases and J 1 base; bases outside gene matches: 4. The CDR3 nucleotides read TGTGCCATCAGTACCGGGACAGCCCAAGAGACCCAGTACTTC. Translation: CAISTGTAQETQYF.

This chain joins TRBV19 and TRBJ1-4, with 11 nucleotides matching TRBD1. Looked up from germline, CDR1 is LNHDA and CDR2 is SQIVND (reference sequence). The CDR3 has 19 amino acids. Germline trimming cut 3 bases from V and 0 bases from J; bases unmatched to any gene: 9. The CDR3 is CASSIAGQGAMATNEKLFF. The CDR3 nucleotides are TGTGCCAGTAGTATTGCCGGACAGGGGGCAATGGCAACTAATGAAAAACTGTTTTTT.

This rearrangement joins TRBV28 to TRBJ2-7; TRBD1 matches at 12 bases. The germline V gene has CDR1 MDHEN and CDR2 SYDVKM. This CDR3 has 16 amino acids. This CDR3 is CGTGTGGSHSLNEQYF. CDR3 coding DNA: TGTGGGACCGGGACAGGGGGCTCCCATTCCCTTAACGAGCAGTACTTC.

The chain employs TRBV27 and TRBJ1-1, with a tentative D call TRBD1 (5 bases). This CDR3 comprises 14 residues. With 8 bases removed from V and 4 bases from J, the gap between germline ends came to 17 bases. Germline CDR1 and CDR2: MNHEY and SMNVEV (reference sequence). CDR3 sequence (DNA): TGTGCCAGCTCCGATCTGGGCAGGGCCACTGAAGCTTTCTTT. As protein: CASSDLGRATEAFF.

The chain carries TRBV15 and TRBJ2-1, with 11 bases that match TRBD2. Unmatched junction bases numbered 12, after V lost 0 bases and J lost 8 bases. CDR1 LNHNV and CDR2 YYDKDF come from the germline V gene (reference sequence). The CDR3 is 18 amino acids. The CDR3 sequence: CATSRDRLAGGPRDEQFF. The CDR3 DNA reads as TGTGCCACCAGCAGAGATCGCTTAGCGGGAGGGCCTCGGGATGAGCAGTTCTTC.

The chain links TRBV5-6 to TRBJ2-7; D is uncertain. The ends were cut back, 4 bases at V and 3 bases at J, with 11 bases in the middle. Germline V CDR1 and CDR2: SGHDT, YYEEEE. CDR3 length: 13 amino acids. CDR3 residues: CASSRVAYYEQYF. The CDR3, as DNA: TGTGCCAGCAGCCGTGTGGCATACTACGAGCAGTACTTC.

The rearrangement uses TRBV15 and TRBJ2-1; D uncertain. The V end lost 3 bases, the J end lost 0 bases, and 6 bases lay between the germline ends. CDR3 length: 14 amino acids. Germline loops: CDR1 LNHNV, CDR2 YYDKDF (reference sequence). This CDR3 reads CATSSYSSYNEQFF. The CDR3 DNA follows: TGTGCCACCAGCAGCTATAGCTCCTACAATGAGCAGTTCTTC.

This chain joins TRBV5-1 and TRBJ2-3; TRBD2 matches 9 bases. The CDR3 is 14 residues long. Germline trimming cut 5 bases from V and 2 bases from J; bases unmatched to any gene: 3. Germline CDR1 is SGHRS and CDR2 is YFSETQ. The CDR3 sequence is CASRTSGPTDTQYF. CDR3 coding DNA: TGCGCCAGCAGGACTAGCGGACCCACAGATACGCAGTATTTT.

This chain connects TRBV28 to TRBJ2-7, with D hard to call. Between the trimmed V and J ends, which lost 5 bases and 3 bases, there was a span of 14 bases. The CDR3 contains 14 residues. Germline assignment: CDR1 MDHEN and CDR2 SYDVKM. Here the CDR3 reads CASSPPLLLYEQYF. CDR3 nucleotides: TGTGCCAGCAGTCCCCCCCTACTCCTCTACGAGCAGTACTTC.

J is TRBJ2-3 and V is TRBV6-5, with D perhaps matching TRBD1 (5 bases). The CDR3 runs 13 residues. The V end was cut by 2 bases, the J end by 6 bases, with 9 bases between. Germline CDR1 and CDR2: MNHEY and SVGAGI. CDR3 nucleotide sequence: TGTGCCAGCAGTTACCCGCCAGGGGATACGCAGTATTTT. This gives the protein CASSYPPGDTQYF.

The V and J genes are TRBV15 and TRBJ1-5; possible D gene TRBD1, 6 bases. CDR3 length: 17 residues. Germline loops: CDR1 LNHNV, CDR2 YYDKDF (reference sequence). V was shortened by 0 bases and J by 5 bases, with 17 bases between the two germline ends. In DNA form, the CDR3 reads TGTGCCACCAGCAGAGATAGCTTGGCCAGGGGAGATCAGCCCCAGCATTTT. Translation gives CATSRDSLARGDQPQHF.